A single sample gave rise to the 5 T cell receptor beta chains below, sequenced in a study of T cells in Graves' hyperthyroidism and ophthalmopathy. Amplified TCR beta CDR3 regions came from RNA transcripts. The HTBI primer set was used in a first-round RT-PCR of the TCR CDR3. TCRdb recomputed calls from the multiplex PCR reads with MiXCR, one row per CDR3 protein. The table includes fewer than 350,000 distinct CDR3 sequences, 12% to 15% detected once. The material sequenced was blood. Receptors originate from a woman aged 35 to 49 with Graves' hyperthyroidism.

This clonotype was detected many times. The rearrangement joins TRBV24-1 to TRBJ1-5; TRBD1 matches 8 bases. J was trimmed by 4 bases and V by 4 bases; bases with no gene match: 8. The CDR3 is 16 residues long. CDR1 and CDR2 from the germline V gene are KGHDR and SFDVKD. CDR3 sequence: CATSDHRGGVNQPQHF. In DNA form, the CDR3 reads TGTGCCACCAGTGACCACAGGGGGGGCGTGAATCAGCCCCAGCATTTT.

This clonotype was recorded many times. The chain links TRBV11-2 to TRBJ2-2; a weak D match, TRBD1 (8 bases). The CDR3 covers 15 residues. Germline lookup yields CDR1 SGHAT and CDR2 FQNNGV. V was cut by 5 bases and J by 7 bases, with 17 bases left in between. As DNA, the CDR3 is TGTGCCAGCAGCCCCAGGACAGGGAGGGTCGGGGAGCTGTTTTTT. Encoded protein: CASSPRTGRVGELFF.

This clonotype was counted ten times or more. This chain uses TRBV29-1 with TRBJ2-3, with D unclear. Germline CDR1 reads SQVTM; CDR2 reads ANQGSEA. With 3 bases removed from V and 2 bases from J, the gap between germline ends came to 15 bases. This CDR3 region has 15 residues. CDR3 amino acids: CSVDWARANTDTQYF. The CDR3, as DNA: TGCAGCGTTGATTGGGCGCGTGCAAACACAGATACGCAGTATTTT.

This clonotype was observed many times. V is TRBV12-3 or TRBV12-4 and J is TRBJ2-3; a weak D match, TRBD2 (6 bases). The CDR3 loop spans 16 amino acids. The V end was cut by 5 bases, the J end by 4 bases, with 19 bases between. CDR3 bases: TGTGCCAGCAGTGGACTACTAGCTGGGGACTCAGATACGCAGTATTTT. This translates into CASSGLLAGDSDTQYF.

Many counts were recorded for this clonotype. This sequence joins TRBV12-3 or TRBV12-4 and TRBJ2-5; D is unclear. V was cut by 7 bases and J by 6 bases, with 12 bases left in between. The CDR3 consists of 12 residues. The CDR3 reads CASTYMGKTQYF. In nucleotides, the CDR3 is TGTGCCAGCACCTATATGGGGAAGACCCAGTACTTC.